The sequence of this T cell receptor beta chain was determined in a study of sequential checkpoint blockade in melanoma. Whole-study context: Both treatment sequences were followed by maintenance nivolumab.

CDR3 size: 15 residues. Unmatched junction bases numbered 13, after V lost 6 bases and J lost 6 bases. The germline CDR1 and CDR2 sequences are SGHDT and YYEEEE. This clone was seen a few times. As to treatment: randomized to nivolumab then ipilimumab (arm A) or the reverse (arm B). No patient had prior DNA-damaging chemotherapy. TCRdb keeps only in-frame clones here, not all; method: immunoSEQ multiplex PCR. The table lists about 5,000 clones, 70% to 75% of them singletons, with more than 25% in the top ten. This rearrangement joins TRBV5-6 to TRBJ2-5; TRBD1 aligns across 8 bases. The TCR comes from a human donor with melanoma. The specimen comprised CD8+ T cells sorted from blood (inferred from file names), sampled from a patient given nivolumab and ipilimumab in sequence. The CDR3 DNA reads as TGTGCCAGCACCTCCTTGTCCAGGGGGCAAAAGACCCAGTACTTC. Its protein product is CASTSLSRGQKTQYF.